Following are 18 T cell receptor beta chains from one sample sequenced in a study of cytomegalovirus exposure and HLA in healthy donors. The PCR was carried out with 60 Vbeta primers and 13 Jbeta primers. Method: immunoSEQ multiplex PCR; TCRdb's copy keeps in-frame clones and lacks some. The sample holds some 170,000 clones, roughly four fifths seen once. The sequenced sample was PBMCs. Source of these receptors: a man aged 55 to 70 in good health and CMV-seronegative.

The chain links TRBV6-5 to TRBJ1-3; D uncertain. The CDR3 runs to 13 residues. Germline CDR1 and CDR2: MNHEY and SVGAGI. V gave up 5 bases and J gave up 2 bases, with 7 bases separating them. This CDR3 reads CASSVNAGNTIYF. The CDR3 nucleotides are TGTGCCAGCAGTGTTAATGCTGGAAACACCATATATTTT.

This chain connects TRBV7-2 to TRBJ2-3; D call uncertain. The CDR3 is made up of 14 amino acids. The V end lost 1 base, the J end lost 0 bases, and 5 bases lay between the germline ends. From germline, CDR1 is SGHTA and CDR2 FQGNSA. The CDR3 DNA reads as TGTGCCAGCAGCTTAGTCGTCAGCACAGATACGCAGTATTTT. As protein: CASSLVVSTDTQYF.

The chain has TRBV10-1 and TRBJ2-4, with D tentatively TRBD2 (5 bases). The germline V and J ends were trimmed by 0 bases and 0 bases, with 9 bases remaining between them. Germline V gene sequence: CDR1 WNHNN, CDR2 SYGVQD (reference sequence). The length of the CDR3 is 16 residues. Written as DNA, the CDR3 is TGCGCCAGCAGTGAGTCCGGGGAAATAGCCAAAAACATTCAGTACTTC. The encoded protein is CASSESGEIAKNIQYF.

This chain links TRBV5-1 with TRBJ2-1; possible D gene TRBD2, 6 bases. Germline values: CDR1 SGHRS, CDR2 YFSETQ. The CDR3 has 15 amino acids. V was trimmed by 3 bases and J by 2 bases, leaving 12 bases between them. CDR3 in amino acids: CASSWAPGAYNEQFF. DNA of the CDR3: TGCGCCAGCAGCTGGGCGCCGGGAGCCTACAATGAGCAGTTCTTC.

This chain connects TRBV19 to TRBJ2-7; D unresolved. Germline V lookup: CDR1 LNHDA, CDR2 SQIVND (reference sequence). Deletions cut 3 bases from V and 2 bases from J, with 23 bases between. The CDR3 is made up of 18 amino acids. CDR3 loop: CASSIERGLPARTYEQYF. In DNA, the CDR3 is TGTGCCAGTAGTATTGAGAGAGGCTTGCCAGCAAGGACCTACGAGCAGTACTTC.

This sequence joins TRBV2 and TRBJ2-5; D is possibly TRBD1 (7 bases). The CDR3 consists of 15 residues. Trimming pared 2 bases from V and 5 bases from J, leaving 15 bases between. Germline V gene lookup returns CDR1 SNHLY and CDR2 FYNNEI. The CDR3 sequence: CASSERAGGGETQYF. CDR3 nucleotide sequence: TGTGCCAGCAGTGAACGTGCAGGGGGAGGTGAGACCCAGTACTTC.

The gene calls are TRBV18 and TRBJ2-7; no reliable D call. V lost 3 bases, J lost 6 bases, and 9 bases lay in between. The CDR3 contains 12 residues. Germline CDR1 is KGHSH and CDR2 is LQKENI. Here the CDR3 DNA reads TGTGCCAGCTCACCGAGCTCGGGCGAGCAGTACTTC. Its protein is CASSPSSGEQYF.

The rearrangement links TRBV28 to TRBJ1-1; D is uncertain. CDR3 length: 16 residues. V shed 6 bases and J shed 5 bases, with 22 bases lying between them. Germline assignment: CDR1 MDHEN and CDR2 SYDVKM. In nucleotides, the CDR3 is TGTGCCAGCAGCCTGATTGGTGAGGTAATCCTTACTGAAGCTTTCTTT. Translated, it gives CASSLIGEVILTEAFF.

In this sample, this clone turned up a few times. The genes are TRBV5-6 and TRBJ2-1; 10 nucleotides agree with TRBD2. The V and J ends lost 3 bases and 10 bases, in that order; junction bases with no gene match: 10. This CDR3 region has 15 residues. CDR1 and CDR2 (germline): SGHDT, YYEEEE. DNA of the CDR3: TGTGCCAGCAGCTCGCCTAGCGGGAGTTTCGCCGAGCAGTTCTTC. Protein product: CASSSPSGSFAEQFF.

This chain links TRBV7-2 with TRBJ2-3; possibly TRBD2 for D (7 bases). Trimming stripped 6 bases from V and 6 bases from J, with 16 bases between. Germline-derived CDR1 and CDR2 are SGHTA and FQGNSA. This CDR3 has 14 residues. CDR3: CASSSPTGGDTQYF. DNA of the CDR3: TGTGCCAGCAGTTCCCCCACGGGGGGCGATACGCAGTATTTT.

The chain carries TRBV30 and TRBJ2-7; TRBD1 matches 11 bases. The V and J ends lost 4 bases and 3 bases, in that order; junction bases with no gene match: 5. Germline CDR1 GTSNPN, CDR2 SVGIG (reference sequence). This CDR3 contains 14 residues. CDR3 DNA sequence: TGTGCCTGGAACCGGGACAGGGGGATCTACGAGCAGTACTTC. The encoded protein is CAWNRDRGIYEQYF.

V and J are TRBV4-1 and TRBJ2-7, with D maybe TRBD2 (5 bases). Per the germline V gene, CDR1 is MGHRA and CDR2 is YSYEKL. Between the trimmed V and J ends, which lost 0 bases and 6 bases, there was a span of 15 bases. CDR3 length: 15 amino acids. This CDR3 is CASSQEGLGRGEQYF. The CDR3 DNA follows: TGCGCCAGCAGCCAAGAGGGGTTGGGCCGGGGCGAGCAGTACTTC.

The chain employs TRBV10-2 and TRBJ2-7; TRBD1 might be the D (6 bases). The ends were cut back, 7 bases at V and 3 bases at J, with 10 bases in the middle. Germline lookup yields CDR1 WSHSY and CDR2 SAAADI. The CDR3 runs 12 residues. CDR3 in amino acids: CASTGTLYEQYF. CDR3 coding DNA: TGCGCCAGCACCGGGACACTCTACGAGCAGTACTTC.

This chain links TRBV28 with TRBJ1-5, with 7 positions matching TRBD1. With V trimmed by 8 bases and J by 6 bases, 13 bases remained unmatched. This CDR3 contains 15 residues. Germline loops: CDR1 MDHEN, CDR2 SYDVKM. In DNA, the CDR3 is TGTGCCAGCCTAACCCTGAGACAGGGTAGTCAGCCCCAGCATTTT. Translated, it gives CASLTLRQGSQPQHF. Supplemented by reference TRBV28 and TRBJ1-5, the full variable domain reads DVKVTQSSRYLVKRTGEKVFLECVQDMDHENMFWYRQDPGLGLRLIYFSYDVKMKEKGDIPEGYSVSREKKERFSLILESASTNQTSMYLCASLTLRQGSQPQHFGDGTRLSIL.

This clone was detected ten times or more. CDR3 protein: CASSHLPATGNEQFF. The CDR3 bases are TGCGCCAGCAGCCATCTTCCGGCGACGGGGAATGAGCAGTTCTTC. The chain is built from TRBV4-3 and TRBJ2-1; tentatively, D is TRBD2 (5 bases). The CDR3 contains 15 residues. Germline values: CDR1 LGHNA, CDR2 YSLEER. The V and J ends lost 3 bases and 7 bases respectively, with 16 bases between them.

The CDR3 reads CASSLDTGYWTEAFF. CDR3 bases: TGTGCCAGCAGTTTAGATACAGGGTATTGGACTGAAGCTTTCTTT. The chain employs TRBV28 and TRBJ1-1; D is perhaps TRBD1 (6 bases). This CDR3 region has 15 residues. Trimming took off 2 bases at V and 5 bases at J, with 15 bases between the two ends. Per germline, CDR1 MDHEN and CDR2 SYDVKM. The complete variable domain, with remaining parts taken from reference TRBV28 and TRBJ1-1, reads DVKVTQSSRYLVKRTGEKVFLECVQDMDHENMFWYRQDPGLGLRLIYFSYDVKMKEKGDIPEGYSVSREKKERFSLILESASTNQTSMYLCASSLDTGYWTEAFFGQGTRLTVV.

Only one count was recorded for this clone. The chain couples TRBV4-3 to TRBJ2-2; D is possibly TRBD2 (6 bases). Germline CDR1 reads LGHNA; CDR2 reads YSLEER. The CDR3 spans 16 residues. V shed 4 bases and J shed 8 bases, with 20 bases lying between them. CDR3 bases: TGCGCCAGCAGCCTCGTACCTACTAGCCTCGTTGGGGAGCTGTTTTTT. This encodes CASSLVPTSLVGELFF.

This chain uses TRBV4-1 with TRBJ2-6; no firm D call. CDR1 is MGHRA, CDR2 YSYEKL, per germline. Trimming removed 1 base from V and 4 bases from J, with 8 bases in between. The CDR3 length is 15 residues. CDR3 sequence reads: CASSQGPRGANVLTF. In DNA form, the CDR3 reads TGCGCCAGCAGCCAAGGCCCTCGGGGGGCCAACGTCCTGACTTTC.